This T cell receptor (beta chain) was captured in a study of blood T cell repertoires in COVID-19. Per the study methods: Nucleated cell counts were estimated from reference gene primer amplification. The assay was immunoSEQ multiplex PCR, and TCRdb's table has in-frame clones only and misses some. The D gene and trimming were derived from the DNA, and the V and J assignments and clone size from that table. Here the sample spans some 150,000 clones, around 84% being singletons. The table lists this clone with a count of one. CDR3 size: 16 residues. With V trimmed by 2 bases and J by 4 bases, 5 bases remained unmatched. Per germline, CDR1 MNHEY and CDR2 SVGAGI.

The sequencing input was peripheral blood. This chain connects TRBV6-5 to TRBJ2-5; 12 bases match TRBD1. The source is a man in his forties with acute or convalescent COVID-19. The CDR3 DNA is TGTGCCAGCAGTTACCGACCGGGACAGGGGGCAGAGACCCAGTACTTC. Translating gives CASSYRPGQGAETQYF.